The entry that follows covers one TCR beta chain sequence. Assignments of participants to cohorts depended upon their own reported clinical history. Donors of Cohort 3 who recovered were those that had two negative PCRs, clearance, or symptom resolution. Original methodology: Cell counts per sample came from amplifying reference gene primers. TCRdb's table, derived via immunoSEQ multiplex PCR, lists solely in-frame clones and lacks some. V, J and clone size are taken as reported in that table, and D and trimming were inferred from the DNA itself. This table has about 310,000 clones, around 90% appearing once. These data originate in a study of blood T cell repertoires in COVID-19. Study details: Samples of COVID-19 (acute and convalescent) were obtained from the United States, Italy and Spain.

The germline CDR1 and CDR2 sequences are MNHEY and SVGAGI. CDR3 size: 15 residues. Trimming removed 0 bases from V and 1 base from J, with 7 bases in between. The source is a man aged 55-75 years who had recovered from COVID-19. V and J are TRBV6-5 and TRBJ1-3; no definite D call. Material for sequencing was PBMCs or T cells enriched from blood (not recorded which). CDR3 sequence reads: CASSYSQESGNTIYF. CDR3 DNA: TGTGCCAGCAGTTACTCTCAGGAATCTGGAAACACCATATATTTT.